The rows below give T cell receptor beta chains drawn from one sample of a study of blood T cell repertoires in COVID-19. Only in-frame clones appear in the TCRdb table, and some are missing; sequencing was by immunoSEQ multiplex PCR. The sample carries hundreds of thousands of clones, around 89% recorded once. Source material: peripheral blood. The receptors here all came from a man between 40 and 49 years old with acute or convalescent COVID-19. The CDR3 runs from the conserved cysteine through the conserved F or W. The order of the fields is clone size, V gene, J gene, D gene, CDR3 protein, CDR3 DNA. A D gene is named only where the DNA matches it firmly. Clone size is stated in some rows and not others, as once, few, many or a class when expanded.

abundance: -
v_gene: TRBV18
j_gene: TRBJ2-3
d_gene: TRBD1
CDR3aa: CASSPWTGTTDTQYF
CDR3nt: TGTGCCAGCTCACCTTGGACAGGAACCACAGATACGCAGTATTTT

abundance: -
v_gene: TRBV27
j_gene: TRBJ2-1
d_gene: -
CDR3aa: CASSGGGAYNEQFF
CDR3nt: TGTGCCAGCTCTGGGGGGGGCGCCTATAATGAGCAGTTCTTC

abundance: once
v_gene: TRBV9
j_gene: TRBJ2-1
d_gene: TRBD2
CDR3aa: CASSYSSTSGGKYNEQFF
CDR3nt: TGTGCCAGCAGCTACTCATCGACTAGCGGGGGAAAATACAATGAGCAGTTCTTC

abundance: few
v_gene: TRBV19
j_gene: TRBJ1-2
d_gene: TRBD1
CDR3aa: CASSLTGTARGYTF
CDR3nt: TGTGCCAGTAGTTTGACCGGGACAGCGCGGGGCTACACCTTC

abundance: -
v_gene: TRBV12-5
j_gene: TRBJ2-1
d_gene: -
CDR3aa: CASGSAGWGIEQFF
CDR3nt: TGTGCTAGTGGTTCAGCGGGCTGGGGGATCGAGCAGTTCTTC

abundance: once
v_gene: TRBV10-3
j_gene: TRBJ1-1
d_gene: TRBD1
CDR3aa: CAISAGQGAAEAFF
CDR3nt: TGTGCCATCAGTGCAGGACAGGGGGCGGCTGAAGCTTTCTTT

abundance: -
v_gene: TRBV30
j_gene: TRBJ2-1
d_gene: -
CDR3aa: CAFQPYRAFLYNEQFF
CDR3nt: TGTGCCTTCCAACCCTACAGGGCCTTCTTATACAATGAGCAGTTCTTC

abundance: -
v_gene: TRBV5-4
j_gene: TRBJ2-7
d_gene: -
CDR3aa: CASSPGSAFSYEQYF
CDR3nt: TGTGCCAGCAGCCCTGGGAGTGCCTTCTCCTACGAGCAGTACTTC

abundance: -
v_gene: TRBV19
j_gene: TRBJ1-1
d_gene: -
CDR3aa: CASSIGGARTEAFF
CDR3nt: TGTGCCAGTAGTATTGGAGGGGCGAGGACTGAAGCTTTCTTT

abundance: -
v_gene: TRBV4-1
j_gene: TRBJ1-1
d_gene: TRBD1
CDR3aa: CASSLVGTGRAEAFF
CDR3nt: TGCGCCAGCAGCTTAGTAGGGACAGGCAGGGCTGAAGCTTTCTTT

abundance: -
v_gene: TRBV7-9
j_gene: TRBJ1-3
d_gene: TRBD1
CDR3aa: CASSLPTGGTGNTIYF
CDR3nt: TGTGCCAGCAGCTTACCAACAGGGGGGACTGGAAACACCATATATTTT

abundance: -
v_gene: TRBV19
j_gene: TRBJ1-5
d_gene: -
CDR3aa: CASSPSTGYSNQPQHF
CDR3nt: TGTGCCAGTAGTCCGTCGACGGGATATAGCAATCAGCCCCAGCATTTT

abundance: -
v_gene: TRBV2
j_gene: TRBJ1-6
d_gene: TRBD1
CDR3aa: CASRPGTGFNSPLHF
CDR3nt: TGTGCCAGCAGGCCCGGGACAGGGTTTAATTCACCCCTCCACTTT

abundance: -
v_gene: TRBV9
j_gene: TRBJ1-2
d_gene: -
CDR3aa: CASSVGPDYYGYTF
CDR3nt: TGTGCCAGCAGCGTAGGACCGGACTACTATGGCTACACCTTC

abundance: -
v_gene: TRBV6-1
j_gene: TRBJ2-7
d_gene: -
CDR3aa: CASSEARSRQYF
CDR3nt: TGTGCCAGCAGTGAAGCGAGGTCCCGGCAGTACTTC

abundance: -
v_gene: TRBV29-1
j_gene: TRBJ1-1
d_gene: TRBD1
CDR3aa: CSVQTGVRGTEAFF
CDR3nt: TGCAGCGTTCAGACAGGGGTGCGCGGCACTGAAGCTTTCTTT

abundance: -
v_gene: TRBV5-1
j_gene: TRBJ2-2
d_gene: -
CDR3aa: CASSLAGQPTGELFF
CDR3nt: TGCGCCAGCAGCTTGGCCGGACAGCCCACCGGGGAGCTGTTTTTT

abundance: -
v_gene: TRBV7-2
j_gene: TRBJ1-1
d_gene: -
CDR3aa: CASSQAGFEAFF
CDR3nt: TGTGCCAGCAGCCAGGCGGGGTTTGAAGCTTTCTTT

abundance: -
v_gene: TRBV28
j_gene: TRBJ1-4
d_gene: -
CDR3aa: CASSFQGRNEKLFF
CDR3nt: TGTGCCAGCAGTTTCCAGGGCCGAAATGAAAAACTGTTTTTT

abundance: -
v_gene: TRBV18
j_gene: TRBJ1-2
d_gene: TRBD1
CDR3aa: CASSPWDRGIVDGYTF
CDR3nt: TGTGCCAGCTCACCCTGGGACAGGGGGATAGTGGATGGCTACACCTTC

abundance: -
v_gene: TRBV2
j_gene: TRBJ2-5
d_gene: -
CDR3aa: CASSEALGLYRTQYF
CDR3nt: TGTGCCAGCAGTGAAGCGCTAGGACTATACCGCACCCAGTACTTC

abundance: -
v_gene: TRBV15
j_gene: TRBJ1-2
d_gene: -
CDR3aa: CATSRVRMGGYTF
CDR3nt: TGTGCCACCAGCAGAGTGAGGATGGGTGGCTACACCTTC

abundance: -
v_gene: TRBV6-6
j_gene: TRBJ1-5
d_gene: TRBD1
CDR3aa: CASSLRDRGLGQPQHF
CDR3nt: TGTGCCAGCAGTCTTCGGGACAGGGGGCTGGGCCAGCCCCAGCATTTT

abundance: -
v_gene: TRBV5-4
j_gene: TRBJ1-2
d_gene: -
CDR3aa: CASSLDGKYGYTF
CDR3nt: TGTGCCAGCAGCTTGGACGGGAAGTATGGCTACACCTTC

abundance: -
v_gene: TRBV3-1/TRBV3-2
j_gene: TRBJ2-1
d_gene: -
CDR3aa: CASSQDGGSNNEQFF
CDR3nt: TGTGCCAGCAGCCAAGACGGGGGATCGAACAATGAGCAGTTCTTC

abundance: -
v_gene: TRBV25-1
j_gene: TRBJ2-1
d_gene: -
CDR3aa: CASSEGRGSYNEQFF
CDR3nt: TGTGCCAGCAGTGAAGGCAGGGGTTCCTACAATGAGCAGTTCTTC

abundance: -
v_gene: TRBV29-1
j_gene: TRBJ2-2
d_gene: TRBD1
CDR3aa: CSGRRDRGAGELFF
CDR3nt: TGCAGCGGGAGACGGGACAGGGGGGCCGGGGAGCTGTTTTTT

abundance: -
v_gene: TRBV5-8
j_gene: TRBJ2-5
d_gene: -
CDR3aa: CASSLVQEETQYF
CDR3nt: TGTGCCAGCAGCTTGGTACAAGAAGAGACCCAGTACTTC

abundance: -
v_gene: TRBV10-3
j_gene: TRBJ2-1
d_gene: TRBD1
CDR3aa: CAISDQGAASPGEQFF
CDR3nt: TGTGCCATCAGTGACCAGGGGGCCGCGAGTCCGGGTGAGCAGTTCTTC

abundance: -
v_gene: TRBV4-1
j_gene: TRBJ2-7
d_gene: TRBD1
CDR3aa: CASSLKTGGGEQYF
CDR3nt: TGCGCCAGCAGCCTTAAGACAGGGGGTGGCGAGCAGTACTTC

abundance: -
v_gene: TRBV3-1/TRBV3-2
j_gene: TRBJ1-6
d_gene: -
CDR3aa: CASSLSSGRSPLHF
CDR3nt: TGTGCCAGCAGCCTGTCCTCAGGGCGATCACCCCTCCACTTT

abundance: once
v_gene: TRBV7-7
j_gene: TRBJ2-1
d_gene: TRBD2
CDR3aa: CASSPGTSRSNEQFF
CDR3nt: TGTGCCAGCAGCCCTGGGACTAGCAGATCCAATGAGCAGTTCTTC

abundance: -
v_gene: TRBV7-2
j_gene: TRBJ1-2
d_gene: TRBD1
CDR3aa: CASSLDVRGHGGYTF
CDR3nt: TGTGCCAGCAGCTTAGATGTCAGGGGGCATGGAGGCTACACCTTC

abundance: -
v_gene: TRBV2
j_gene: TRBJ1-2
d_gene: -
CDR3aa: CASSAGGRYYGYTF
CDR3nt: TGTGCCAGCAGTGCCGGGGGGCGGTACTATGGCTACACCTTC

abundance: -
v_gene: TRBV5-1
j_gene: TRBJ1-2
d_gene: TRBD1
CDR3aa: CASSLSGTGMGIGGYTF
CDR3nt: TGCGCCAGCAGCCTATCGGGGACAGGGATGGGGATAGGTGGCTACACCTTC

abundance: few
v_gene: TRBV29-1
j_gene: TRBJ1-2
d_gene: -
CDR3aa: CSVGYMGGRGYTF
CDR3nt: TGCAGCGTTGGATATATGGGGGGACGAGGCTACACCTTC

abundance: -
v_gene: TRBV4-2
j_gene: TRBJ1-2
d_gene: -
CDR3aa: CASSRAGTLYGYTF
CDR3nt: TGTGCCAGCAGCCGAGCCGGGACACTTTATGGCTACACCTTC

abundance: -
v_gene: TRBV5-6
j_gene: TRBJ1-2
d_gene: -
CDR3aa: CASTRRAGSIYGYTF
CDR3nt: TGTGCCAGCACCCGCCGGGCAGGGTCGATCTATGGCTACACCTTC

abundance: -
v_gene: TRBV5-1
j_gene: TRBJ2-3
d_gene: -
CDR3aa: CASTLGGRGDTQYF
CDR3nt: TGCGCCAGCACCCTAGGAGGGCGGGGAGATACGCAGTATTTT

abundance: -
v_gene: TRBV4-1
j_gene: TRBJ2-7
d_gene: TRBD1
CDR3aa: CASSPRDRGTYEQYF
CDR3nt: TGCGCCAGCAGCCCCCGGGACAGGGGCACCTACGAGCAGTACTTC

abundance: -
v_gene: TRBV7-2
j_gene: TRBJ2-2
d_gene: TRBD2
CDR3aa: CASSFLPGLAVGELFF
CDR3nt: TGTGCCAGCAGCTTCCTACCGGGACTAGCGGTCGGGGAGCTGTTTTTT

abundance: -
v_gene: TRBV5-6
j_gene: TRBJ1-1
d_gene: -
CDR3aa: CASSFPTRVAEAFF
CDR3nt: TGTGCCAGCAGCTTTCCGACTCGTGTAGCTGAAGCTTTCTTT

abundance: -
v_gene: TRBV5-1
j_gene: TRBJ1-1
d_gene: TRBD1
CDR3aa: CASSWGGTVRTEAFF
CDR3nt: TGCGCCAGCAGCTGGGGCGGGACAGTAAGGACTGAAGCTTTCTTT

abundance: -
v_gene: TRBV19
j_gene: TRBJ1-2
d_gene: TRBD1
CDR3aa: CASSIRGRGYTF
CDR3nt: TGTGCCAGTAGTATTCGGGGCAGGGGGTACACCTTC